This TCR beta chain was observed in a study of T cells after posttransplantation cyclophosphamide. Assay used: immunoSEQ multiplex PCR; TCRdb lists only in-frame clones, some missing. The table lists 10,000 to 15,000 clones, no singletons, with 7.3% in the top ten. The origin of this receptor is a woman aged 35 to 49 in good health, CMV-negative, and a related stem cell transplant donor. The sequenced sample was PBMCs.

In nucleotides, the CDR3 is TGCAGCGTTGACGGGGCAGCGGGGGGGACCTACGAGCAGTACTTC. As protein: CSVDGAAGGTYEQYF. The chain couples TRBV29-1 to TRBJ2-7; TRBD2 matches 10 bases. There are 15 residues in the CDR3. The V gene's germline CDR1 is SQVTM and CDR2 ANQGSEA. Trimming at V came to 3 bases and at J to 2 bases, leaving 7 bases not matched to a gene.